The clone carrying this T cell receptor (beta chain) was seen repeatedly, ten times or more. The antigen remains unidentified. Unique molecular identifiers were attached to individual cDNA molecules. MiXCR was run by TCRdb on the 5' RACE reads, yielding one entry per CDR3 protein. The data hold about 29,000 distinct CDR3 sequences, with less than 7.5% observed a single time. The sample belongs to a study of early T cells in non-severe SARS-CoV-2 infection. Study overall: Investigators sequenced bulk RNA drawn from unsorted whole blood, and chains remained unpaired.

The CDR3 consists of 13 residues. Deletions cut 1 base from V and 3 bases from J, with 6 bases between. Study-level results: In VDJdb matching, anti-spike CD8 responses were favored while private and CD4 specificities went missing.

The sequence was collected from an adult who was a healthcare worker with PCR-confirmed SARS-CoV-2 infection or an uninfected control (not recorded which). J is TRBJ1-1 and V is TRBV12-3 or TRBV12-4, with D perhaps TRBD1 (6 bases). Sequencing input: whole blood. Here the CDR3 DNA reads TGTGCCAGCAGTTTAGACAGGGACACTGAAGCTTTCTTT. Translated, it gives CASSLDRDTEAFF.